The 19 T cell receptor beta chains in this list originate from one sample, sequenced in a study of T cell responses to AZD1222 COVID-19 vaccine. Here immunoSEQ multiplex PCR was the method, and the copy in TCRdb shows in-frame clones only, minus some. The sample yields about 110,000 clones, 89% seen once. The material sequenced was peripheral blood, taken 28 days after the second AZD1222 dose. The receptors originated from an adult who received the AZD1222 COVID-19 vaccine.

The chain uses TRBV9 and TRBJ2-7; perhaps D is TRBD1 or TRBD2 (5 bases each). The length of the CDR3 is 16 residues. V was pared by 0 bases and J by 7 bases, with 20 bases between. In germline, CDR1 is SGDLS, CDR2 YYNGEE. CDR3 protein: CASSVVSSGTAGEQYF. The CDR3 nucleotides read TGTGCCAGCAGCGTAGTTTCCTCGGGGACGGCCGGGGAGCAGTACTTC.

This chain joins TRBV28 and TRBJ1-2; TRBD1 might be the D (6 bases). Trimming removed 3 bases from V and 3 bases from J, with 8 bases in between. The CDR3 contains 13 residues. Germline V gene data show CDR1 as MDHEN and CDR2 as SYDVKM. CDR3 region: CASSLQGHYGYTF. DNA of the CDR3: TGTGCCAGCAGTTTGCAGGGGCACTATGGCTACACCTTC.

J is TRBJ2-1 and V is TRBV27, with 12 bases identical to TRBD2. The germline CDR1 and CDR2 sequences are MNHEY and SMNVEV (reference sequence). The CDR3 is made up of 16 amino acids. V lost 2 bases, J lost 9 bases, and 8 bases stayed unmatched. The CDR3 sequence: CASSLALAGGPGEQFF. The DNA for the CDR3 is TGTGCCAGCAGTTTAGCTCTAGCGGGAGGGCCTGGTGAGCAGTTCTTC.

Only a few counts were recorded for this clone. The chain joins TRBV7-8 to TRBJ1-4, with 7 bases matching TRBD1. Germline V CDR1 and CDR2: SGHVS, FQNEAQ. After removal of 4 bases from V and 2 bases from J, the junction contained 7 bases not matched to a gene. The CDR3 loop spans 16 amino acids. CDR3 nucleotide sequence: TGTGCCAGCAGCTCCGGGAGGGGGCGGACTAATGAAAAACTGTTTTTT. It yields the protein CASSSGRGRTNEKLFF.

This clone showed up just once. The chain recombines TRBV30 with TRBJ2-5; D not certain. CDR1 and CDR2 (germline): GTSNPN, SVGIG (reference sequence). The CDR3 length is 13 residues. The V and J ends lost 1 base and 4 bases respectively, with 10 bases between them. In DNA, the CDR3 is TGTGCCTGGAGTGGCCAGGTATCAGAGACCCAGTACTTC. It codes for CAWSGQVSETQYF.

This clone was seen a handful of times. The V gene is TRBV7-8, the J gene TRBJ2-2; the D is unclear. V shed 6 bases and J shed 4 bases, with 9 bases lying between them. The CDR3 is made up of 13 amino acids. The V gene's germline CDR1 is SGHVS and CDR2 FQNEAQ. The CDR3: CASSRERTGELFF. As DNA, the CDR3 is TGTGCCAGCAGTCGCGAGCGCACCGGGGAGCTGTTTTTT.

This rearrangement joins TRBV10-3 to TRBJ1-1; unclear D gene. This CDR3 has 13 amino acids. CDR1 and CDR2 (germline): ENHRY, SYGVKD. V lost 2 bases, J lost 4 bases, and 8 bases lay in between. The CDR3 DNA reads as TGTGCCATCAGTGAGAAGTCGGCCACTGAAGCTTTCTTT. Encoded protein: CAISEKSATEAFF.

This sequence joins TRBV28 and TRBJ2-3, with D maybe TRBD2 (5 bases). CDR3 size: 15 residues. Trimming took 6 bases from V and 3 from J, leaving 16 bases between them. Looked up from germline, CDR1 is MDHEN and CDR2 is SYDVKM. The CDR3 protein is CASRVEGIRTDTQYF. As DNA, the CDR3 is TGTGCCAGCAGGGTCGAGGGCATAAGAACAGATACGCAGTATTTT.

The chain employs TRBV19 and TRBJ2-1; 10 bases are shared with TRBD2. The V gene end was trimmed by 4 bases and the J gene end by 9 bases; junction bases not matched to a gene: 12. The CDR3 runs to 16 residues. CDR1 is LNHDA, CDR2 SQIVND, per germline (reference sequence). CDR3 protein: CASSNPGLARIFEQFF. CDR3 nucleotides: TGTGCCAGTAGTAACCCGGGACTAGCGCGTATCTTTGAGCAGTTCTTC.

The chain is built from TRBV10-3 and TRBJ1-5, with D uncertain. The CDR3 runs 13 residues. The germline V and J ends were trimmed by 5 bases and 0 bases, with 5 bases remaining between them. The germline V gene has CDR1 ENHRY and CDR2 SYGVKD. The CDR3 loop reads CAISTNSNQPQHF. In nucleotides, the CDR3 is TGTGCCATCAGTACGAATAGCAATCAGCCCCAGCATTTT.

The J gene is TRBJ2-2, the V gene TRBV7-3; weak D call: TRBD1 (6 bases). The ends were cut back, 5 bases at V and 0 bases at J, with 10 bases in the middle. The CDR3 is 15 residues long. From germline, CDR1 is SGHTA and CDR2 FQGTGA. This CDR3 reads CASSRTAANTGELFF. Written as DNA, the CDR3 is TGTGCCAGCAGCCGGACAGCAGCGAACACCGGGGAGCTGTTTTTT.

The CDR3 is CATREGGGVYNEQFF. CDR3 DNA: TGTGCCACCAGAGAAGGTGGGGGAGTTTACAATGAGCAGTTCTTC. The chain recombines TRBV15 with TRBJ2-1; possibly TRBD1 or TRBD2 for D (5 bases each). This CDR3 is built from 15 residues. V shed 6 bases and J shed 4 bases, with 16 bases lying between them. Germline-derived CDR1 and CDR2 are LNHNV and YYDKDF (reference sequence).

The CDR3 coding sequence is TGCGCCAGCAGCCCTTTTGGGGGGAGCCCTAGCACAGATACGCAGTATTTT. Translation gives CASSPFGGSPSTDTQYF. The rearrangement joins TRBV5-1 to TRBJ2-3, with D possibly TRBD2 on 6 matching bases. This CDR3 spans 17 amino acids. The germline V gene has CDR1 SGHRS and CDR2 YFSETQ. The V end lost 4 bases, the J end lost 0 bases, and 18 bases lay between the germline ends.

A single count supports this clone. The chain couples TRBV2 to TRBJ2-5; 8 positions match TRBD1. Trimming removed 6 bases from V and 6 bases from J; junction bases left unmatched: 12. Germline-derived CDR1 and CDR2 are SNHLY and FYNNEI. This CDR3 is 15 amino acids long. The CDR3 region is CASRGRTGSDQTQYF. Written as DNA, the CDR3 is TGTGCCAGCAGGGGTCGGACAGGGTCGGATCAGACCCAGTACTTC.

The chain employs TRBV7-9 and TRBJ2-3; D gene unclear. Germline lookup yields CDR1 SEHNR and CDR2 FQNEAQ (reference sequence). V was trimmed by 5 bases and J by 2 bases, leaving 14 bases between them. This CDR3 has 15 amino acids. The CDR3 loop reads CASSLSKTYTDTQYF. The CDR3 DNA sequence: TGTGCCAGCAGCCTCTCTAAGACTTACACAGATACGCAGTATTTT. The entire variable domain, with the rest obtained from reference TRBV7-9 and TRBJ2-3, is as follows: DTGVSQNPRHKITKRGQNVTFRCDPISEHNRLYWYRQTLGQGPEFLTYFQNEAQLEKSRLLSDRFSAERPKGSFSTLEIQRTEQGDSAMYLCASSLSKTYTDTQYFGPGTRLTVL.

This chain links TRBV6-5 with TRBJ1-1; 11 nucleotides line up with TRBD1. The CDR3 loop spans 16 amino acids. Germline CDR1 MNHEY, CDR2 SVGAGI. V gave up 4 bases and J gave up 2 bases; unmatched junction bases: 6. This CDR3 reads CASSSRTGGINTEAFF. In DNA form, the CDR3 reads TGTGCCAGCAGTTCCAGGACAGGGGGCATAAACACTGAAGCTTTCTTT.

The CDR3 sequence is CASRREGVSSGVAYEQYF. DNA for the CDR3: TGTGCCAGCAGGAGGGAAGGGGTCTCGTCGGGAGTGGCCTACGAGCAGTACTTC. The chain couples TRBV28 to TRBJ2-7; tentatively, D is TRBD2 (6 bases). The CDR3 spans 18 residues. Germline CDR1 MDHEN, CDR2 SYDVKM. Deletions cut 6 bases from V and 2 bases from J, with 26 bases between.

This chain uses TRBV10-3 with TRBJ2-1; 7 bases align to TRBD1. Germline assignment: CDR1 ENHRY and CDR2 SYGVKD. Trimming removed 4 bases from V and 0 bases from J; junction bases left unmatched: 3. The CDR3 covers 15 residues. The CDR3, as DNA: TGTGCCATCAGTGCCACAGGGGTCTCCTACAATGAGCAGTTCTTC. Translation gives CAISATGVSYNEQFF.

The gene calls are TRBV19 and TRBJ2-1, with TRBD2 matching over 8 bases. The CDR3 totals 13 residues. V dropped 7 bases and J dropped 9; count of bases not matched to a gene: 8. CDR1 and CDR2 from the germline V gene are LNHDA and SQIVND (reference sequence). The CDR3 here is CASNFAGGGEQFF. The CDR3 bases are TGTGCCAGTAATTTTGCGGGAGGCGGTGAGCAGTTCTTC.